This T cell receptor (beta chain) was captured by sequencing in a study of neurological immune-mediated disorders. Study outcomes and limitations: The absence of shared CDR3 amino acid sequences among expanded clones across subjects suggests private repertoires in all groups. Expansion of TCR clones was greatest in HTLV-1-associated myelopathy and smallest in multiple sclerosis, where it fell below that of healthy controls.

This clonotype was found many times. Its specificity is unknown. As for the cDNA, it was generated by 5'RACE with 10-nucleotide random UMIs. TCRdb ran MiXCR on the 5' RACE reads and lists one entry per CDR3 protein. The sample yields 20,000 to 30,000 distinct CDR3 sequences, 13% seen once. This TCR came from a woman aged 55-70 years with HTLV-1-associated myelopathy (HAM/TSP). The sample comprised PBMCs.

Here the CDR3 DNA reads TGCAGCGCTGGAAGCTCCTATAATTCACCCCTCCACTTT. Translated, it gives CSAGSSYNSPLHF. The genes are TRBV20-1 and TRBJ1-6; no clear D gene. The CDR3 is 13 residues long. In germline, CDR1 is DFQATT, CDR2 SNEGSKA (reference sequence).